The rows below give T cell receptor beta chains drawn from one sample of a study of blood T cell repertoires in COVID-19. Using immunoSEQ multiplex PCR, the repertoire was profiled, and TCRdb retains in-frame clones only, with some absent. The sample shows around 97,000 clones, under 90% of them seen only once. The sequencing input was peripheral blood. These receptors all come from a human donor in a cohort sampled during active or convalescent COVID-19. CDR3s include the opening cysteine and the closing phenylalanine or tryptophan. A D gene is named only where the DNA matches it firmly. For some rows the clone size is stated as once, few or many, or as a class when expanded; others skip it.

CDR3 DNA: TGTGCCAGCAGCCACGACACCGCTAGCACAGATACGCAGTATTTT; CDR3 protein: CASSHDTASTDTQYF; clone size: once; D gene: .; V gene: TRBV6-2/TRBV6-3; J gene: TRBJ2-3
CDR3 DNA: TGTGCCAGCAGCTTGGGACAGGGGGTGGAGAAACTGTTTTTT; CDR3 protein: CASSLGQGVEKLFF; clone size: .; D gene: TRBD1; V gene: TRBV7-9; J gene: TRBJ1-4
CDR3 DNA: TGTGCCTGGAGTCCTACAGGGTTGGGGGAGCAGTACTTC; CDR3 protein: CAWSPTGLGEQYF; clone size: .; D gene: .; V gene: TRBV30; J gene: TRBJ2-7
CDR3 DNA: TGTGCCAGCACCTCCCGGGCCACAGGGGAGCAGTTCTTC; CDR3 protein: CASTSRATGEQFF; clone size: .; D gene: .; V gene: TRBV7-3; J gene: TRBJ2-1
CDR3 DNA: TGTGCCAGCAGCAGCCGGGAGGGGGCTAATGAAAAACTGTTTTTT; CDR3 protein: CASSSREGANEKLFF; clone size: many; D gene: .; V gene: TRBV7-9; J gene: TRBJ1-4
CDR3 DNA: TGTGCCAGCAGTGAACGGGGTCAGCCCGGTAATGAGCAGTTCTTC; CDR3 protein: CASSERGQPGNEQFF; clone size: once; D gene: .; V gene: TRBV2; J gene: TRBJ2-1
CDR3 DNA: TGTGCCAGCTCACCACCGTCCAGGGCTAATGAAAAACTGTTTTTT; CDR3 protein: CASSPPSRANEKLFF; clone size: .; D gene: .; V gene: TRBV18; J gene: TRBJ1-4
CDR3 DNA: TGTGCCAGCAGCCCACGACAGGGGTACAATGAGCAGTTCTTC; CDR3 protein: CASSPRQGYNEQFF; clone size: .; D gene: TRBD1; V gene: TRBV7-3; J gene: TRBJ2-1
CDR3 DNA: TGTGCCAGCAGCTCTGCGGGGTACGAGCAGTACTTC; CDR3 protein: CASSSAGYEQYF; clone size: once; D gene: .; V gene: TRBV7-2; J gene: TRBJ2-7
CDR3 DNA: TGCGCCAGCAGCTCCCAGACAGGGCGGAGGAATTCACCCCTCCACTTT; CDR3 protein: CASSSQTGRRNSPLHF; clone size: .; D gene: TRBD1; V gene: TRBV5-1; J gene: TRBJ1-6
CDR3 DNA: TGTGCCAGCAGCTTTTGGTCAGCTGAAGCTTTCTTT; CDR3 protein: CASSFWSAEAFF; clone size: .; D gene: .; V gene: TRBV13; J gene: TRBJ1-1
CDR3 DNA: TGCAGCGTCCTCAGGGGGCAAACCTATGGCTACACCTTC; CDR3 protein: CSVLRGQTYGYTF; clone size: .; D gene: TRBD1; V gene: TRBV29-1; J gene: TRBJ1-2
CDR3 DNA: TGTGCCAGCAGCAAAGCGGGAGGCGGGACCCAGTACTTC; CDR3 protein: CASSKAGGGTQYF; clone size: .; D gene: .; V gene: TRBV21-1; J gene: TRBJ2-5
CDR3 DNA: TGTGCCAGTAGTACCCGACAGGGAAACACCGGGGAGCTGTTTTTT; CDR3 protein: CASSTRQGNTGELFF; clone size: .; D gene: TRBD1; V gene: TRBV19; J gene: TRBJ2-2
CDR3 DNA: TGCGCCAGCAGCTTGGAAGGGGGCAATCAGCCCCAGCATTTT; CDR3 protein: CASSLEGGNQPQHF; clone size: .; D gene: .; V gene: TRBV5-1; J gene: TRBJ1-5
CDR3 DNA: TGCAGCGTTGAAGATTTGTCCAGCCAAGAGACCCAGTACTTC; CDR3 protein: CSVEDLSSQETQYF; clone size: .; D gene: .; V gene: TRBV29-1; J gene: TRBJ2-5
CDR3 DNA: TGTGCCAGCAGTCATGACTTCTTCGACAGGGGCACTGAAGCTTTCTTT; CDR3 protein: CASSHDFFDRGTEAFF; clone size: .; D gene: TRBD1; V gene: TRBV3-1/TRBV3-2; J gene: TRBJ1-1
CDR3 DNA: TGTGCCAGCAGTTATTCGTCCTCCTACGAGCAGTACTTC; CDR3 protein: CASSYSSSYEQYF; clone size: once; D gene: .; V gene: TRBV6-5; J gene: TRBJ2-7
CDR3 DNA: TGTGCCAGCAAAGAGCGCATCCTCTACACCTTC; CDR3 protein: CASKERILYTF; clone size: .; D gene: .; V gene: TRBV2; J gene: TRBJ1-2
CDR3 DNA: TGTGCCAGCAGTACAGGGGATGAGCAGTTCTTC; CDR3 protein: CASSTGDEQFF; clone size: .; D gene: TRBD1; V gene: TRBV11-3; J gene: TRBJ2-1
CDR3 DNA: TGTGCCACGGGGGACCGCACAGATACGCAGTATTTT; CDR3 protein: CATGDRTDTQYF; clone size: .; D gene: .; V gene: TRBV28; J gene: TRBJ2-3
CDR3 DNA: TGTGCCAGCAGCTTAGAAGGGACAGGGGGCGAGCAGTACTTC; CDR3 protein: CASSLEGTGGEQYF; clone size: .; D gene: TRBD1; V gene: TRBV11-3; J gene: TRBJ2-7
CDR3 DNA: TGTGCCAGCAGTTTGAGGCGGAACACTGAAGCTTTCTTT; CDR3 protein: CASSLRRNTEAFF; clone size: .; D gene: .; V gene: TRBV12-3/TRBV12-4; J gene: TRBJ1-1
CDR3 DNA: TGTGCCAGCAGTGTCCGACAGGCCGGGGAGCTGTTTTTT; CDR3 protein: CASSVRQAGELFF; clone size: .; D gene: .; V gene: TRBV6-2/TRBV6-3; J gene: TRBJ2-2
CDR3 DNA: TGTGCCAGCAGCCAAGGATTCGCAGGGATGACTGAAGCTTTCTTT; CDR3 protein: CASSQGFAGMTEAFF; clone size: .; D gene: .; V gene: TRBV4-2; J gene: TRBJ1-1
CDR3 DNA: TGTGCCAGCAGCTTCATAAGGGCAGGGGGGTATAATTCACCCCTCCACTTT; CDR3 protein: CASSFIRAGGYNSPLHF; clone size: many; D gene: TRBD1; V gene: TRBV7-2; J gene: TRBJ1-6
CDR3 DNA: TGTGCCAGCAGCTTCTCCCCTAGCGGGGGGTTAGAGCAGTACTTC; CDR3 protein: CASSFSPSGGLEQYF; clone size: .; D gene: TRBD2; V gene: TRBV7-2; J gene: TRBJ2-7
CDR3 DNA: TGTGCCAGCATTCTAAATAGCAATCAGCCCCAGCATTTT; CDR3 protein: CASILNSNQPQHF; clone size: .; D gene: .; V gene: TRBV28; J gene: TRBJ1-5
CDR3 DNA: TGTGCCAGCAGCTTAGACGGACACTACTACGAGCAGTACTTC; CDR3 protein: CASSLDGHYYEQYF; clone size: .; D gene: .; V gene: TRBV7-2; J gene: TRBJ2-7
CDR3 DNA: TGTGCCAGCACTCTGGACGGGGTTAGGACCGGTTCAAGAACTGAAGCTTTCTTT; CDR3 protein: CASTLDGVRTGSRTEAFF; clone size: .; D gene: .; V gene: TRBV5-4; J gene: TRBJ1-1
CDR3 DNA: TGTGCCAGCAGCTTGGCCCGACAGGGGGCCTTCAAGCCCCAGCATTTT; CDR3 protein: CASSLARQGAFKPQHF; clone size: once; D gene: TRBD1; V gene: TRBV5-6; J gene: TRBJ1-5
CDR3 DNA: TGTGCCAGCAGCCGTCGACTAGCGGTTTACAATGAGCAGTTCTTC; CDR3 protein: CASSRRLAVYNEQFF; clone size: .; D gene: TRBD2; V gene: TRBV9; J gene: TRBJ2-1
CDR3 DNA: TGTGCCAGCAGCAAGGGCGGGCGGGAAAAACTGTTTTTT; CDR3 protein: CASSKGGREKLFF; clone size: .; D gene: .; V gene: TRBV7-7; J gene: TRBJ1-4
CDR3 DNA: TGTGCTAGTGGTTTGAGGACCACGCACGTGGACAGTCGGGTCTATGGCTACACCTTC; CDR3 protein: CASGLRTTHVDSRVYGYTF; clone size: .; D gene: .; V gene: TRBV12-5; J gene: TRBJ1-2
CDR3 DNA: TGCGCCAGCAGCTTGGGGCTAGCGGGGTTTCAAGAGACCCAGTACTTC; CDR3 protein: CASSLGLAGFQETQYF; clone size: .; D gene: TRBD2; V gene: TRBV5-1; J gene: TRBJ2-5
CDR3 DNA: TGTGCCAGCAGCCCCAACAGGGGACACGGGGCTTTCTTT; CDR3 protein: CASSPNRGHGAFF; clone size: .; D gene: TRBD1; V gene: TRBV11-2; J gene: TRBJ1-1
CDR3 DNA: TGTGCCAGCAGTGACCCTCCGGGACACGGTGGTTCCCTCCACTTT; CDR3 protein: CASSDPPGHGGSLHF; clone size: .; D gene: .; V gene: TRBV6-4; J gene: TRBJ1-6
CDR3 DNA: TGTGCCAGCAGCCAGACATTTGGAAACACCATATATTTT; CDR3 protein: CASSQTFGNTIYF; clone size: .; D gene: .; V gene: TRBV14; J gene: TRBJ1-3
CDR3 DNA: TGTGCCAGCTCACTAGGACTGTGGCCCTCTAGCACAGATACGCAGTATTTT; CDR3 protein: CASSLGLWPSSTDTQYF; clone size: .; D gene: .; V gene: TRBV18; J gene: TRBJ2-3
CDR3 DNA: TGCGCCAGCAGCTTGACCCTAGGCGGGGGGCCGGGAGAGACCCAGTACTTC; CDR3 protein: CASSLTLGGGPGETQYF; clone size: .; D gene: TRBD2; V gene: TRBV5-1; J gene: TRBJ2-5
CDR3 DNA: TGTGCCAGTAGTAGTACCAGGGGAAATTCACCCCTCCACTTT; CDR3 protein: CASSSTRGNSPLHF; clone size: .; D gene: .; V gene: TRBV19; J gene: TRBJ1-6
CDR3 DNA: TGTGCCAGCAGCCTAACTAGCGGGGGGAGCACAGATACGCAGTATTTT; CDR3 protein: CASSLTSGGSTDTQYF; clone size: .; D gene: TRBD2; V gene: TRBV9; J gene: TRBJ2-3
CDR3 DNA: TGTGCCAGCAGCCCACAGGGGGCGGGTGGCTACACCTTC; CDR3 protein: CASSPQGAGGYTF; clone size: .; D gene: TRBD1; V gene: TRBV6-6; J gene: TRBJ1-2
CDR3 DNA: TGTGCCAGCAGTCCTTGGACAGGGGTGGGCGAGCAGTACTTC; CDR3 protein: CASSPWTGVGEQYF; clone size: few; D gene: TRBD1; V gene: TRBV6-5; J gene: TRBJ2-7
CDR3 DNA: TGTGCCAGCAGTTACTCAGGGGGGGACTACGGAAAGACCCAGTACTTC; CDR3 protein: CASSYSGGDYGKTQYF; clone size: once; D gene: .; V gene: TRBV6-5; J gene: TRBJ2-5
CDR3 DNA: TGTGCCAGTAGTATAGCGGGGACAGGGGCAAATTCACCCCTCCACTTT; CDR3 protein: CASSIAGTGANSPLHF; clone size: .; D gene: TRBD1; V gene: TRBV19; J gene: TRBJ1-6